This T cell receptor beta chain was identified during a study of cytotoxic CD8 clonotypes in ibrutinib-treated CLL (dated by TCRdb to about 2021). Regarding the research as a whole: The cohort was composed of more than ten relapsed/refractory and about 15 treatment-naive patients; IGHV unmutated status was identified in roughly 18 patients. The response samples were drawn at a median of 12 months into treatment, with a range of about 6 to 36 months. Cryopreserved peripheral blood mononuclear cells were obtained prior to treatment, at the time of response, and at either disease progression or sustained remission. Partial responses were observed in about 25 patients and complete responses in 2; after a median follow-up of roughly 62 months, remission was maintained in approximately 15 patients and progression was observed in roughly 12. All remission and progressive disease samples were collected while patients were still receiving ibrutinib. Longitudinal samples were available for about 30% of the 86 trial participants. An average of about 250,000 productive templates and approximately 91,000 productive rearrangements was obtained per sample. Paper-wide results and their limitations: At ibrutinib response clonality went up, during sustained remission it held steady, and at progression it dropped back toward baseline. Sampling times were not matched between patients in sustained remission and patients whose disease was progressing, and lymph node repertoires were not examined. At baseline, clonality was higher than in age-matched healthy donors and showed a strong correlation with circulating CD8+ T-cell counts. Public clonotypes were rare and either shrank or stayed stable during treatment, and the rise in clonality at ibrutinib response reflected expansion of private clonotypes.

Reading the germline V gene gives CDR1 SGHRS and CDR2 YFSETQ. The CDR3 contains 15 residues, cysteine and phenylalanine counted. Just the 45-base CDR3 DNA is kept, in frame starting at base 1. Relative to germline, V is missing 2 bases and J is missing 4 bases, with 6 bases of the junction outside any gene match. This sample's time point label indicates: progressive disease on ibrutinib. For TCR beta library preparation, 1.5 to 2 micrograms of genomic DNA were isolated from cryopreserved PBMCs. Longitudinal blood samples from CLL patients on ibrutinib monotherapy were analyzed using high-throughput TCR beta sequencing. The patients took part in an open-label, single-center phase 2 trial of ibrutinib monotherapy. A MiSeq instrument was used for deep resolution sequencing, which targeted depths ranging from 1 in 1 million up to 1 in 200,000 T cells, with coverage averaging 10x for each clonotype. The immunoSEQ hsTCRB Kit was used to generate the TCR beta libraries. From the authors' description of their analysis: ImmunoSEQ Data Assistant and ImmunoSEQ Analyzer were used for data analysis, and V, D and J genes were assigned according to IMGT definitions. Clonality, which ranges from 0 to 1, was calculated as one minus the normalized Shannon entropy of productive rearrangement frequencies. Public clonotype analysis was restricted to overrepresented clonotypes comprising at least 0.05% of each patient's repertoire. Some twelve age-matched healthy donor repertoires from immuneACCESS were used as controls for clonality. The table was pulled from immuneACCESS by TCRdb, which kept in-frame rearrangements only. Such tables lose some clones; where checked, under half of the loss comes from unresolved V genes, and the rest has no known cause. V, J and clone size reflect that table, while D and trimming were determined from the DNA. This sample gives 150,000 to 200,000 clones in total; 70% to 90% of them show up just once. More than 2.5% of the sample goes to the ten largest clones.

Points on this clone: Its antigen remains undetermined. The input lacks base qualities; no much larger clone sits a single base away.

This TCR derives from a human donor with chronic lymphocytic leukemia. The receptor chain draws on TRBV5-1 and TRBJ2-5, with 9 junctional bases fitting TRBD2. The sample in question was PBMCs, obtained at disease progression, from a patient treated with ibrutinib. The CDR3 in this case is CASSLAGGGGETQYF. Read as DNA, the sequence is TGCGCCAGCAGCTTAGCGGGAGGAGGTGGAGAGACCCAGTACTTC.